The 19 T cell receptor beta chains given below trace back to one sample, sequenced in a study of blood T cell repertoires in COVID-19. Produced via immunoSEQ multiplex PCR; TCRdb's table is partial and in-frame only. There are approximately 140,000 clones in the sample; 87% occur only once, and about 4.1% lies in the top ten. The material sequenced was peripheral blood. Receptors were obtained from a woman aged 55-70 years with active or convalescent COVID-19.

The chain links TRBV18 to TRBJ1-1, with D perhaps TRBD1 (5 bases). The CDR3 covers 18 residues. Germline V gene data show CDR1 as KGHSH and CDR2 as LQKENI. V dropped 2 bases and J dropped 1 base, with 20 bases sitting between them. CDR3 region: CASSPVLVRVGQNTEAFF. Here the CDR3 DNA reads TGTGCCAGCTCACCAGTTCTGGTACGTGTCGGACAGAACACTGAAGCTTTCTTT.

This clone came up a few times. Here the CDR3 DNA reads TGTGCCAGCGAACCGACAGGGGGCCTAGCTTTCTTT. As protein: CASEPTGGLAFF. V gene TRBV12-3 or TRBV12-4 combines with J gene TRBJ1-1; the match to TRBD1 covers 10 bases. V gave up 8 bases and J gave up 10 bases; unmatched junction bases: 7. The CDR3 totals 12 residues.

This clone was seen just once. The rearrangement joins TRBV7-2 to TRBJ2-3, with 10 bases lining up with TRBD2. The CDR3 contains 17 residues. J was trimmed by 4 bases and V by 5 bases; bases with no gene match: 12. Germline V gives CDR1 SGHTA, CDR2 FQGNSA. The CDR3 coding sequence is TGTGCCAGCAGCATGAGCGGTACTAGCGGGATATCAGATACGCAGTATTTT. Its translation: CASSMSGTSGISDTQYF.

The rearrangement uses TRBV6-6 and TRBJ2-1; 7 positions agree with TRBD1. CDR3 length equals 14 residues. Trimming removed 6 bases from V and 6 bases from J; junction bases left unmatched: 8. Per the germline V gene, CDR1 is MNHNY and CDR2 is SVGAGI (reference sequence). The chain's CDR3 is CASRLPGQTNEQFF. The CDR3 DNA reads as TGTGCCAGCAGACTACCGGGACAGACCAATGAGCAGTTCTTC.

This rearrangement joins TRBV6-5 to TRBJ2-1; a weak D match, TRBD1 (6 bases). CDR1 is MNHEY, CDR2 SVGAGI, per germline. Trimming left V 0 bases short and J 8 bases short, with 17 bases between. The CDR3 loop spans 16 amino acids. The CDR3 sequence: CASSYSWSGAGDEQFF. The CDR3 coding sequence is TGTGCCAGCAGTTACTCCTGGAGCGGAGCAGGGGATGAGCAGTTCTTC.

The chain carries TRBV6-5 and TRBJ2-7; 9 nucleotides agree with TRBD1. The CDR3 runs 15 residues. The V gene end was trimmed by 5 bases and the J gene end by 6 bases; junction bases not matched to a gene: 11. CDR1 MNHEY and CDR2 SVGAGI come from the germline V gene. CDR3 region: CASSTPGTGWVEQYF. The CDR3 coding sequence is TGTGCCAGCAGTACCCCCGGGACAGGGTGGGTCGAGCAGTACTTC.

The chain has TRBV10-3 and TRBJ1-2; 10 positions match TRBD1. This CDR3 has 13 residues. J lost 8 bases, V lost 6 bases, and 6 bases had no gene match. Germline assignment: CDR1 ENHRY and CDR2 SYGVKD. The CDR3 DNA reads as TGTGCCATCAGACTCGGGACAGGGGAGGGCTACACCTTC. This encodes CAIRLGTGEGYTF.

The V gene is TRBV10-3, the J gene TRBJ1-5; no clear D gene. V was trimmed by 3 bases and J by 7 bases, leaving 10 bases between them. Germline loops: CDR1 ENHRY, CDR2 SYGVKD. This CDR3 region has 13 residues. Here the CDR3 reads CAISDMREQPQHF. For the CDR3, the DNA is TGTGCCATCAGTGATATGAGGGAACAGCCCCAGCATTTT.

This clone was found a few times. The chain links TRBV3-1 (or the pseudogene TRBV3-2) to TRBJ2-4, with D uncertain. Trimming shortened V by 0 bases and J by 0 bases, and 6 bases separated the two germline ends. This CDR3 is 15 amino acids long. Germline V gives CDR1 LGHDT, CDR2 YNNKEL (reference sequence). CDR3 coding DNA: TGTGCCAGCAGCCAAGAACTACAAGCCAAAAACATTCAGTACTTC. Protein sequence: CASSQELQAKNIQYF.

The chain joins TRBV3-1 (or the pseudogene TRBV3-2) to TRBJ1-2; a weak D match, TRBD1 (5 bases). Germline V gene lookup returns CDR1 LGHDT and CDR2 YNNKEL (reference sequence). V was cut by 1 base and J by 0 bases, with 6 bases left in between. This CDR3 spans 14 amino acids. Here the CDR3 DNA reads TGTGCCAGCAGCCAAGGCAGGGCTAACTATGGCTACACCTTC. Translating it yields CASSQGRANYGYTF.

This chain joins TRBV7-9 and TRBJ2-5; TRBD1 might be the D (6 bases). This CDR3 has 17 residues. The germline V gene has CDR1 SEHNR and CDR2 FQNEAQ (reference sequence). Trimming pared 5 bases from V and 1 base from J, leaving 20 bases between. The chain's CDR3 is CASSPLPDRPSQETQYF. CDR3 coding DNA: TGTGCCAGCAGCCCCCTCCCCGACAGGCCTTCCCAAGAGACCCAGTACTTC.

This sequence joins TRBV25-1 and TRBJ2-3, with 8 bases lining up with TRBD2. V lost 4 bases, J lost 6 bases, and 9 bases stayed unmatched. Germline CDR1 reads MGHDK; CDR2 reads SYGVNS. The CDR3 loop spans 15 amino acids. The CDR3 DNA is TGTGCCAGCAGTGCTCGGGGGGGGCGTGGTGATACGCAGTATTTT. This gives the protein CASSARGGRGDTQYF. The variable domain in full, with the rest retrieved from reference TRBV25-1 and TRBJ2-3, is EADIYQTPRYLVIGTGKKITLECSQTMGHDKMYWYQQDPGMELHLIHYSYGVNSTEKGDLSSESTVSRIRTEHFPLTLESARPSHTSQYLCASSARGGRGDTQYFGPGTRLTVL.

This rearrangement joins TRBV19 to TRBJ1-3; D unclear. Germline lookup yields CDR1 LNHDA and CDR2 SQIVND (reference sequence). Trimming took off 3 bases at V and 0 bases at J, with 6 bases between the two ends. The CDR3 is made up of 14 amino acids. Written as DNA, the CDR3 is TGTGCCAGTAGTATTACGGTCTCTGGAAACACCATATATTTT. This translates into CASSITVSGNTIYF.

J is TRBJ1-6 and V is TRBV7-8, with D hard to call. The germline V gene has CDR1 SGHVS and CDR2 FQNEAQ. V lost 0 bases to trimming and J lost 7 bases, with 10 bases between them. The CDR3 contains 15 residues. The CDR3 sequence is CASSLAGFGNSPLHF. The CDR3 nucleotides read TGTGCCAGCAGCTTAGCCGGGTTCGGAAATTCACCCCTCCACTTT.

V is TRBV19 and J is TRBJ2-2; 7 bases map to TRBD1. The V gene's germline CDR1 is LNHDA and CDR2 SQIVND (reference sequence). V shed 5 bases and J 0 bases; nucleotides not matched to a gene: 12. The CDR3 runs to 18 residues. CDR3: CASSGVGQAIANTGELFF. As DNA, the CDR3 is TGTGCCAGTAGTGGGGTTGGACAGGCGATCGCGAACACCGGGGAGCTGTTTTTT.

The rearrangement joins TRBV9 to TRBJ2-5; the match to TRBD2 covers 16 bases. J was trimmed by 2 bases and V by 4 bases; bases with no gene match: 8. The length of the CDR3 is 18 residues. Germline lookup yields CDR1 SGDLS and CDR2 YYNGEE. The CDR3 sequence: CASSPNPGLAGGQETQYF. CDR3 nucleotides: TGTGCCAGCAGCCCAAATCCGGGACTAGCGGGGGGGCAAGAGACCCAGTACTTC.

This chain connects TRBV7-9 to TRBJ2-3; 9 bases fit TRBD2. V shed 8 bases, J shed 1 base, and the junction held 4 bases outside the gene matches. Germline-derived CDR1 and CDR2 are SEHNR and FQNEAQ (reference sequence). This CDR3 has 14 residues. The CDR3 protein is CASLRLAGTDTQYF. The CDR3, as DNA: TGTGCCAGCCTCAGACTAGCGGGCACAGATACGCAGTATTTT.

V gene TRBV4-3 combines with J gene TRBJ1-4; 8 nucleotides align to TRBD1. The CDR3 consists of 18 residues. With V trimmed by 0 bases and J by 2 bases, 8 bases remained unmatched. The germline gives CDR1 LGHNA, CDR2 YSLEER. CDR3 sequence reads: CASSQDLARGHTNEKLFF. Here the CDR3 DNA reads TGCGCCAGCAGCCAAGATTTGGCCAGGGGGCACACTAATGAAAAACTGTTTTTT.

The CDR3 here is CASSLETSSYEQYF. CDR3 nucleotide sequence: TGTGCCAGCAGCTTAGAGACATCCTCCTACGAGCAGTACTTC. V gene TRBV7-2 combines with J gene TRBJ2-7, with D unclear. Germline V gene lookup returns CDR1 SGHTA and CDR2 FQGNSA. The V and J ends lost 1 base and 0 bases respectively, with 7 bases between them. This CDR3 is built from 14 residues.